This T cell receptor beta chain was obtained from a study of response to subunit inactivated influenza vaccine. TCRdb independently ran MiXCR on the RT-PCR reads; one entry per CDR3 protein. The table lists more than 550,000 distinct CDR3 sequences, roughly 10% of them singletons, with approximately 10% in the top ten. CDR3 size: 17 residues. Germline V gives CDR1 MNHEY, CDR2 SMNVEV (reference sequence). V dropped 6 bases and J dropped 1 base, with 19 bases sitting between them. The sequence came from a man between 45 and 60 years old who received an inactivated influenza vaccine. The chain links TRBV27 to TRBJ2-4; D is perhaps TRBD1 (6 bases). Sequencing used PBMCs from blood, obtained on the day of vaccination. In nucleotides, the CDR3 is TGTGCCAGCAGAGGACCCTACAGGGCCGGGGCCAAAAACATTCAGTACTTC. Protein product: CASRGPYRAGAKNIQYF.